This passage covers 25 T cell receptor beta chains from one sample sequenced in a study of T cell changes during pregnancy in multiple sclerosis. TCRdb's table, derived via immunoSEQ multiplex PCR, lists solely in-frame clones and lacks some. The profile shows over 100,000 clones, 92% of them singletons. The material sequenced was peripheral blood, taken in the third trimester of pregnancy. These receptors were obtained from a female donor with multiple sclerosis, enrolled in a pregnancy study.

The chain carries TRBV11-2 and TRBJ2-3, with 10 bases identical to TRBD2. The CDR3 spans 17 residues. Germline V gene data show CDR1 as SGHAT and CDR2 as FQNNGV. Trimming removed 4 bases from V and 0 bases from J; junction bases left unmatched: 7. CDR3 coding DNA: TGTGCCAGCAGCTATCCGACTAGCGGGTATAGCACAGATACGCAGTATTTT. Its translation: CASSYPTSGYSTDTQYF.

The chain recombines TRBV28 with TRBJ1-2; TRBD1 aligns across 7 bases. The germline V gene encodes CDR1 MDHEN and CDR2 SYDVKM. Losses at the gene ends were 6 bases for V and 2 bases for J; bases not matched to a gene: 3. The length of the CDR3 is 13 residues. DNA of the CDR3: TGTGCCAGCAGGCAGGGACAGAACTATGGCTACACCTTC. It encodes CASRQGQNYGYTF.

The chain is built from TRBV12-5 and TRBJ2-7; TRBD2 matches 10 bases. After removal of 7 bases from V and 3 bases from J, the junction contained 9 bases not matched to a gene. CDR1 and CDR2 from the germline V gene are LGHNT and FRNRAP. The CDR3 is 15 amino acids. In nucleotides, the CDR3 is TGTGCTAGTGCTCCCGGAGCGGGAGGGATCTACGAGCAGTACTTC. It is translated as CASAPGAGGIYEQYF.

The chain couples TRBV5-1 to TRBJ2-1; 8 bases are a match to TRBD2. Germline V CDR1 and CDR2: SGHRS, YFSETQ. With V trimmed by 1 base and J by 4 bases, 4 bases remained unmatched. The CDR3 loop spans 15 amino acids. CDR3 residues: CASSLYGTSYNEQFF. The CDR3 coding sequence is TGCGCCAGCAGCTTGTATGGGACTAGTTACAATGAGCAGTTCTTC.

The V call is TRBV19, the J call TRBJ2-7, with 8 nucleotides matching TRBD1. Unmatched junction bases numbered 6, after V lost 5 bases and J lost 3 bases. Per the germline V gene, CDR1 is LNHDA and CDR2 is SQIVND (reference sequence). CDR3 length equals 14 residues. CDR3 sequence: CASSVGQGIYEQYF. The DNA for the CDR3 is TGTGCCAGTAGTGTCGGACAGGGTATCTACGAGCAGTACTTC.

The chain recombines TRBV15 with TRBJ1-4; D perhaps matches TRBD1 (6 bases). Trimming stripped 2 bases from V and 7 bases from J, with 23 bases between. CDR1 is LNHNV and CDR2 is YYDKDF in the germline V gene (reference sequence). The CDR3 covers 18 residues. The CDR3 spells CATSRRSPGGGAGEKLFF. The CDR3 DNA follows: TGTGCCACCAGCAGACGATCCCCCGGTGGGGGGGCTGGTGAAAAACTGTTTTTT. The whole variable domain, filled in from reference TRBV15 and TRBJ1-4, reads DAMVIQNPRYQVTQFGKPVTLSCSQTLNHNVMYWYQQKSSQAPKLLFHYYDKDFNNEADTPDNFQSRRPNTSFCFLDIRSPGLGDTAMYLCATSRRSPGGGAGEKLFFGSGTQLSVL.

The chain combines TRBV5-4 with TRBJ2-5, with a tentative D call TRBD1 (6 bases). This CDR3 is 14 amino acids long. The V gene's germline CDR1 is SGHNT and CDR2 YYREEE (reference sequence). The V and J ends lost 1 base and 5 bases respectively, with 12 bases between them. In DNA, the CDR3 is TGTGCCAGCAGCTTGTCACAGGGTGTGGAGACCCAGTACTTC. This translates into CASSLSQGVETQYF. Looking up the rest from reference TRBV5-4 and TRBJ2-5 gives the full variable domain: ETGVTQSPTHLIKTRGQQVTLRCSSQSGHNTVSWYQQALGQGPQFIFQYYREEENGRGNFPPRFSGLQFPNYSSELNVNALELDDSALYLCASSLSQGVETQYFGPGTRLLVL.

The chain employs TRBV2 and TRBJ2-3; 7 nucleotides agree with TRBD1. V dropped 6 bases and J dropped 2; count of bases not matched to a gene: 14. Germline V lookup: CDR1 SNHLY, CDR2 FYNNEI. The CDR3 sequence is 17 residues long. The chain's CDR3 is CASSVDREGALTDTQYF. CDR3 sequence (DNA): TGTGCCAGCAGCGTCGACAGGGAAGGAGCCCTCACAGATACGCAGTATTTT.

CDR3 nucleotide sequence: TGTGCCAGCAGCTTAGGGCGGCATAGCAATCAGCCCCAGCATTTT. Its protein product is CASSLGRHSNQPQHF. V and J are TRBV7-8 and TRBJ1-5; no clear D. CDR1 and CDR2 (germline): SGHVS, FQNEAQ. Trimming left V 1 base short and J 0 bases short, with 7 bases between. CDR3 length: 15 residues.

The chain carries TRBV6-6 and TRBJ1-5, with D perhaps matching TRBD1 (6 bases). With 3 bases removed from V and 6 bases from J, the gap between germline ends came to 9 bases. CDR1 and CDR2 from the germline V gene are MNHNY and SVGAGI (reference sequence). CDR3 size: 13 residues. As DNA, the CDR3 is TGTGCCAGCAGTTATGGCAGGGGTCAGCCCCAGCATTTT. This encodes CASSYGRGQPQHF.

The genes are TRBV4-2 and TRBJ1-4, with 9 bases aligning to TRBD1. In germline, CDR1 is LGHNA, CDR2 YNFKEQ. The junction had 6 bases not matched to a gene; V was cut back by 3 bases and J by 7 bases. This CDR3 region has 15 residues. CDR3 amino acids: CASSQNRDRAEKLFF. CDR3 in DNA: TGTGCCAGCAGCCAGAACCGGGACAGGGCTGAAAAACTGTTTTTT.

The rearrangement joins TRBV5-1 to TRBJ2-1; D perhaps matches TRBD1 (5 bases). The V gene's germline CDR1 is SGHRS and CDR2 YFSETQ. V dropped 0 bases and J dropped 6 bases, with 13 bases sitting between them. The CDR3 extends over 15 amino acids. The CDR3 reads CASSLGAGKSNEQFF. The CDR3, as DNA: TGCGCCAGCAGCTTGGGGGCAGGGAAAAGCAATGAGCAGTTCTTC.

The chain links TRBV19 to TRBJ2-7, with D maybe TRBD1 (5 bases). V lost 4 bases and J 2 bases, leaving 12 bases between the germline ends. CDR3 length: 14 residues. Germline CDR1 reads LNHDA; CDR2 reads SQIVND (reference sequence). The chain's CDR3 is CASSKADRAYEQYF. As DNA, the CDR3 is TGTGCCAGTAGTAAAGCTGACAGAGCCTACGAGCAGTACTTC. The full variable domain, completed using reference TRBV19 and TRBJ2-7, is DGGITQSPKYLFRKEGQNVTLSCEQNLNHDAMYWYRQDPGQGLRLIYYSQIVNDFQKGDIAEGYSVSREKKESFPLTVTSAQKNPTAFYLCASSKADRAYEQYFGPGTRLTVT.

CDR3 coding DNA: TGCAGTGGACAGGACCAAGAGACCCAGTACTTC. It codes for CSGQDQETQYF. V is TRBV20-1 and J is TRBJ2-5; possibly TRBD1 for D (6 bases). Trimming stripped 7 bases from V and 0 bases from J, with 6 bases between. CDR3 length: 11 amino acids. Per the germline V gene, CDR1 is DFQATT and CDR2 is SNEGSKA (reference sequence).

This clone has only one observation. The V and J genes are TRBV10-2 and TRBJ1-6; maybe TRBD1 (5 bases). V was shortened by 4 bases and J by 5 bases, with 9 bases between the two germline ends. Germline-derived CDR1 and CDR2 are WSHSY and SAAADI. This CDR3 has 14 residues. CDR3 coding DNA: TGCGCCAGCAGTGGCGTAGGGGATAATTCACCCCTCCACTTT. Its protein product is CASSGVGDNSPLHF.

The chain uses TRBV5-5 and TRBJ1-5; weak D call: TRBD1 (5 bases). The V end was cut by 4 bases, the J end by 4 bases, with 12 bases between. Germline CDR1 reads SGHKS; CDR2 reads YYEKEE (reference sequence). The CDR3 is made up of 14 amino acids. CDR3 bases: TGTGCCAGCAGCCTCCTTGGGGGGAATCAGCCCCAGCATTTT. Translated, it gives CASSLLGGNQPQHF.

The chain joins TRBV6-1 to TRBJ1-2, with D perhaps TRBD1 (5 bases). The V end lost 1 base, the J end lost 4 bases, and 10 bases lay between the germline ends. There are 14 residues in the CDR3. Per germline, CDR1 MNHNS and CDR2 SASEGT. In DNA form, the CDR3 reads TGTGCCAGCAGTGAAGACCCGGGGGGCTATGGCTACACCTTC. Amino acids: CASSEDPGGYGYTF.

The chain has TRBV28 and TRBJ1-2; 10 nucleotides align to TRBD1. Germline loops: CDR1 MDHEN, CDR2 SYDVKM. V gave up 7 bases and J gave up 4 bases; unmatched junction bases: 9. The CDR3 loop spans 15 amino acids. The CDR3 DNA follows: TGTGCCAGCATGAAAGACAGGGGGCCCTTCTATGGCTACACCTTC. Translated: CASMKDRGPFYGYTF.

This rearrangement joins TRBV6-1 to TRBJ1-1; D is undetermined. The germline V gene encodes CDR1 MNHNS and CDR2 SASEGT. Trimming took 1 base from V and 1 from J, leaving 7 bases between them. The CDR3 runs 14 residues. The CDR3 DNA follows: TGTGCCAGCAGTGAAGAACTTAGGAACACTGAAGCTTTCTTT. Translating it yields CASSEELRNTEAFF.

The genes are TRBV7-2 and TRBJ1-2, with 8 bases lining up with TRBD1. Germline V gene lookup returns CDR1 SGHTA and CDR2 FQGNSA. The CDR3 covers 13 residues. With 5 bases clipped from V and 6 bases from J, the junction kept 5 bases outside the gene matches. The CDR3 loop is CASSPRTGNGYTF. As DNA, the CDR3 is TGTGCCAGCAGCCCCAGGACAGGGAATGGCTACACCTTC.

The CDR3 nucleotides are TGTGCCAGCAGCTACCCGGGACACGTCGGGTCAGTAACCCAGTACTTC. This gives the protein CASSYPGHVGSVTQYF. The chain links TRBV5-4 to TRBJ2-5; perhaps TRBD1 as D (6 bases). Trimming took off 3 bases at V and 8 bases at J, with 23 bases between the two ends. The CDR3 loop spans 16 amino acids. Germline-derived CDR1 and CDR2 are SGHNT and YYREEE (reference sequence). Based on the CDR3 plus reference TRBV5-4 and TRBJ2-5, the full variable domain is ETGVTQSPTHLIKTRGQQVTLRCSSQSGHNTVSWYQQALGQGPQFIFQYYREEENGRGNFPPRFSGLQFPNYSSELNVNALELDDSALYLCASSYPGHVGSVTQYFGPGTRLLVL.

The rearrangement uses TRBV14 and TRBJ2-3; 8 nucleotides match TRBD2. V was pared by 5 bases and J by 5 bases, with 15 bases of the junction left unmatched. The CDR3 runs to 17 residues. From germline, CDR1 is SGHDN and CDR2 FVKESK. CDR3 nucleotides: TGTGCCAGCAGCGCCCGGGACCCCGGGAGCGGGGGAGATACGCAGTATTTT. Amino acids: CASSARDPGSGGDTQYF.

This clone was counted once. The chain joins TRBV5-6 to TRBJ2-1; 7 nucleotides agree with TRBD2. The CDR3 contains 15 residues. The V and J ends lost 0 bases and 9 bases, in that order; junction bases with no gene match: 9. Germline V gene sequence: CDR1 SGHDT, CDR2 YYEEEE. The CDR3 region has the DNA TGTGCCAGCAGCTTGGTACTAGCGAATAGTGGTGAGCAGTTCTTC. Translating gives CASSLVLANSGEQFF. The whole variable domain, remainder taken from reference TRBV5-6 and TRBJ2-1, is DAGVTQSPTHLIKTRGQQVTLRCSPKSGHDTVSWYQQALGQGPQFIFQYYEEEERQRGNFPDRFSGHQFPNYSSELNVNALLLGDSALYLCASSLVLANSGEQFFGPGTRLTVL.

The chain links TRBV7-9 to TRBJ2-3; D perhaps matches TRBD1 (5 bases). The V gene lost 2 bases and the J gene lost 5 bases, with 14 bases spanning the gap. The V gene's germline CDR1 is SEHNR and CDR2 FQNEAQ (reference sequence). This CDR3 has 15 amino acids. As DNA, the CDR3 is TGTGCCAGCAGCTTATTTTCAGGGCTAGAAGATACGCAGTATTTT. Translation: CASSLFSGLEDTQYF.

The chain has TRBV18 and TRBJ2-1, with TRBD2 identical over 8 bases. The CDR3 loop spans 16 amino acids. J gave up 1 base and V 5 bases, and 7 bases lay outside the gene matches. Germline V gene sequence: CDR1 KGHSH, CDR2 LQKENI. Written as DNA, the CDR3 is TGTGCCAGCTCATCTCTGACTAGCGCGTCCTACAATGAGCAGTTCTTC. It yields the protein CASSSLTSASYNEQFF.